This entry lists 26 T cell receptor beta chains sequenced from one sample in a study of blood T cell repertoires in COVID-19. Data came from immunoSEQ multiplex PCR; TCRdb stores just in-frame clones and leaves some out. This table has fewer than 350,000 clones, 75% to 90% appearing once. The sequenced sample was PBMCs or T cells enriched from blood (not recorded which). The origin of the receptors is a young woman with acute COVID-19.

This rearrangement joins TRBV3-1 (or the pseudogene TRBV3-2) to TRBJ1-1; D remains unclear. The CDR3 is made up of 14 amino acids. Trimming shortened V by 0 bases and J by 6 bases, and 11 bases separated the two germline ends. Germline CDR1 reads LGHDT; CDR2 reads YNNKEL (reference sequence). CDR3 DNA sequence: TGTGCCAGCAGCCAAGATAGGCAGGCTCCTGAAGCTTTCTTT. This codes for CASSQDRQAPEAFF.

The V call is TRBV18, the J call TRBJ1-1, with D tentatively TRBD1 (5 bases). Germline-derived CDR1 and CDR2 are KGHSH and LQKENI. Trimming left V 5 bases short and J 3 bases short, with 10 bases between. This CDR3 comprises 13 residues. CDR3: CASSGIQDTEAFF. CDR3 DNA sequence: TGTGCCAGCTCAGGAATACAGGACACTGAAGCTTTCTTT.

This chain joins TRBV24-1 and TRBJ2-2, with 12 bases lining up with TRBD2. Germline V gene data show CDR1 as KGHDR and CDR2 as SFDVKD. There are 18 residues in the CDR3. With 3 bases clipped from V and 7 bases from J, the junction kept 11 bases outside the gene matches. The CDR3 coding sequence is TGTGCCACCAGTGATCCGGGGGTAGGACTAGCGGGAATCGGGGAGCTGTTTTTT. Protein product: CATSDPGVGLAGIGELFF.

This chain connects TRBV27 to TRBJ1-1; tentatively, D is TRBD1 (6 bases). Trimming shortened V by 10 bases and J by 4 bases, and 10 bases separated the two germline ends. This CDR3 has 11 amino acids. CDR1 is MNHEY, CDR2 SMNVEV, per germline (reference sequence). The CDR3 loop is CATMTGTEAFF. The CDR3 nucleotides are TGTGCCACCATGACAGGCACTGAAGCTTTCTTT.

CDR3 coding DNA: TGCGCCAGCAGCTTTACAAATGAGCAGTTCTTC. Residues: CASSFTNEQFF. V and J are TRBV5-1 and TRBJ2-1; D remains unclear. This CDR3 region has 11 residues. Germline CDR1 is SGHRS and CDR2 is YFSETQ. V was clipped by 2 bases and J by 7 bases, with 4 bases between them.

The V and J genes are TRBV20-1 and TRBJ1-1; weak D call: TRBD1 (6 bases). The V end was cut by 3 bases, the J end by 4 bases, with 12 bases between. The CDR3 totals 13 residues. Germline CDR1 is DFQATT and CDR2 is SNEGSKA (reference sequence). CDR3 DNA: TGCAGTGCTAGTAATTTACAGGGCACTGAAGCTTTCTTT. It translates to CSASNLQGTEAFF.

The V call is TRBV7-9, the J call TRBJ1-6; tentative D call: TRBD1 (6 bases). V was clipped by 5 bases and J by 4 bases, with 12 bases between them. CDR1 is SEHNR and CDR2 is FQNEAQ in the germline V gene (reference sequence). The CDR3 totals 15 residues. Here the CDR3 reads CASSTWTDYNSPLHF. The DNA of the CDR3 is TGTGCCAGCAGCACTTGGACAGATTATAATTCACCCCTCCACTTT.

The chain combines TRBV3-1 (or the pseudogene TRBV3-2) with TRBJ2-7; 9 bases are a match to TRBD1. Germline-derived CDR1 and CDR2 are LGHDT and YNNKEL (reference sequence). CDR3 length: 15 residues. The J segment lost 0 bases and the V segment lost 3 bases, leaving 3 bases of the junction unmatched. CDR3 DNA: TGTGCCAGCAGCCACGGGACAGGGACCTCCTACGAGCAGTACTTC. Residues: CASSHGTGTSYEQYF.

V is TRBV11-3 and J is TRBJ2-1; 8 bases line up with TRBD2. The CDR3 covers 19 residues. CDR1 and CDR2 (germline): SGHNT, YENEEA. The trim removed 8 bases at V and 6 bases at J, leaving 24 bases unmatched. The CDR3 DNA reads TGTGCCAGCTTTGGGAGGGAGGCGCGTAGCGGGATATTTTTCAATGAGCAGTTCTTC. It specifies CASFGREARSGIFFNEQFF.

The chain has TRBV6-4 and TRBJ2-2; 11 nucleotides agree with TRBD2. The germline V gene encodes CDR1 MRHNA and CDR2 SNTAGT. Losses at the gene ends were 0 bases for V and 8 bases for J; bases not matched to a gene: 2. This CDR3 region has 15 residues. CDR3 nucleotide sequence: TGTGCCAGCAGTGACTCCCTAGCGGGAGGTGGGGAGCTGTTTTTT. It is translated as CASSDSLAGGGELFF.

This clone came up once. The chain carries TRBV19 and TRBJ2-2, with TRBD2 as a possible D gene (5 bases). The germline gives CDR1 LNHDA, CDR2 SQIVND (reference sequence). The CDR3 has 16 amino acids. V was trimmed by 5 bases and J by 5 bases, leaving 18 bases between them. The CDR3 reads CASSGRIGFLTGELFF. For the CDR3, the DNA is TGTGCCAGTAGTGGGAGAATAGGGTTCCTGACCGGGGAGCTGTTTTTT.

This clone was observed once. This rearrangement joins TRBV2 to TRBJ1-3; 10 bases line up with TRBD1. Germline V gives CDR1 SNHLY, CDR2 FYNNEI. With V trimmed by 6 bases and J by 3 bases, 2 bases remained unmatched. The length of the CDR3 is 14 residues. As DNA, the CDR3 is TGTGCCAGCAGGGGGGACAGGGGTGGAAACACCATATATTTT. Its translation is CASRGDRGGNTIYF.

This chain joins TRBV10-3 and TRBJ2-2, with TRBD1 as a possible D gene (6 bases). V lost 11 bases and J lost 7, with 20 bases in between. CDR3 length: 14 amino acids. In germline, CDR1 is ENHRY, CDR2 SYGVKD. The CDR3, as DNA: TGTGCCGGAGGACCAACAGGGATGGACGGGGAGCTGTTTTTT. It translates to CAGGPTGMDGELFF.

The V and J genes are TRBV7-8 and TRBJ2-3, with TRBD1 identical over 8 bases. V shed 4 bases, J shed 1 base, and the junction held 4 bases outside the gene matches. Germline loops: CDR1 SGHVS, CDR2 FQNEAQ. The CDR3 totals 15 residues. The CDR3 coding sequence is TGTGCCAGCAGCTCGGACAGGGTGGGCACAGATACGCAGTATTTT. It yields the protein CASSSDRVGTDTQYF.

The chain uses TRBV10-3 and TRBJ2-3, with a weak D call TRBD1 (5 bases). Germline V gene lookup returns CDR1 ENHRY and CDR2 SYGVKD. The CDR3 is 14 residues long. The germline V and J ends were trimmed by 6 bases and 2 bases, with 12 bases remaining between them. In DNA, the CDR3 is TGTGCCATCAGCAACAGGCAGTACACAGATACGCAGTATTTT. Residues: CAISNRQYTDTQYF.

The J gene is TRBJ1-2, the V gene TRBV6-1; the D is unclear. This CDR3 has 11 amino acids. Between the trimmed V and J ends, which lost 3 bases and 8 bases, there was a span of 7 bases. The germline V gene has CDR1 MNHNS and CDR2 SASEGT. The CDR3 DNA reads as TGTGCCAGCAGTGATAGCCGAGGCTACACCTTC. This translates into CASSDSRGYTF.

The chain is built from TRBV27 and TRBJ2-1; 16 nucleotides match TRBD2. The CDR3 totals 19 residues. Germline values: CDR1 MNHEY, CDR2 SMNVEV (reference sequence). The junction had 8 bases not matched to a gene; V was cut back by 3 bases and J by 3 bases. The CDR3, as DNA: TGTGCCAGCAGTTTGGCCCCGGGACTAGCGGGAGGGAACTACAATGAGCAGTTCTTC. This translates into CASSLAPGLAGGNYNEQFF.

The chain carries TRBV2 and TRBJ1-2, with D unclear. Germline V gene sequence: CDR1 SNHLY, CDR2 FYNNEI. This CDR3 comprises 15 residues. Between the trimmed V and J ends, which lost 6 bases and 6 bases, there was a span of 20 bases. CDR3: CASSVESTLYDGYTF. CDR3 in DNA: TGTGCCAGCAGCGTCGAGTCGACTTTGTACGATGGCTACACCTTC.

There are a few counts of this clone. The chain couples TRBV11-1 to TRBJ2-1, with TRBD2 matching over 8 bases. Germline V gene data show CDR1 as SGHAT and CDR2 as FQDESV (reference sequence). V was pared by 5 bases and J by 0 bases, with 3 bases of the junction left unmatched. The CDR3 is made up of 15 amino acids. The CDR3 here is CASSERESSYNEQFF. The CDR3 DNA follows: TGTGCCAGCAGCGAGCGGGAGAGCTCCTACAATGAGCAGTTCTTC.

This chain joins TRBV29-1 and TRBJ2-7, with no clear D. Trimming left V 6 bases short and J 5 bases short, with 11 bases between. The germline V gene encodes CDR1 SQVTM and CDR2 ANQGSEA. CDR3 length: 11 residues. CDR3 bases: TGCAGCGTCGTAGTTTTCGACGAGCAGTACTTC. Translation gives CSVVVFDEQYF.

The V gene is TRBV5-1, the J gene TRBJ2-3; 12 bases are shared with TRBD2. V lost 4 bases, J lost 5 bases, and 8 bases stayed unmatched. Germline V gene lookup returns CDR1 SGHRS and CDR2 YFSETQ. The CDR3 is 16 amino acids. Here the CDR3 reads CASSGGGLAGLDTQYF. As DNA, the CDR3 is TGCGCCAGCAGCGGGGGAGGACTAGCGGGACTAGATACGCAGTATTTT.

The chain recombines TRBV6-1 with TRBJ1-3, with a tentative D call TRBD1 (5 bases). V was pared by 0 bases and J by 2 bases, with 8 bases between. CDR3 length: 15 amino acids. CDR1 and CDR2 (germline): MNHNS, SASEGT. CDR3 sequence: CASSEAGGAGNTIYF. The CDR3 DNA reads TGTGCCAGCAGTGAAGCGGGGGGTGCTGGAAACACCATATATTTT.

The chain joins TRBV27 to TRBJ2-7; 11 bases fit TRBD2. From germline, CDR1 is MNHEY and CDR2 SMNVEV (reference sequence). The trim removed 5 bases at V and 2 bases at J, leaving 8 bases unmatched. CDR3 length: 16 amino acids. The CDR3 is CASSLTGLAAAYEQYF. The CDR3 coding sequence is TGTGCCAGCAGTCTGACGGGACTAGCGGCCGCCTACGAGCAGTACTTC.

The rearrangement uses TRBV6-2 or TRBV6-3 and TRBJ2-7, with D maybe TRBD2 (5 bases). V gave up 6 bases and J gave up 0 bases, with 21 bases separating them. The CDR3 is 17 amino acids. Per the germline V gene, CDR1 is MNHEY and CDR2 is SVGEGT. The CDR3 here is CASSSYEGSLISYEQYF. The CDR3 coding sequence is TGTGCCAGCAGCTCTTACGAGGGCAGCTTAATCTCCTACGAGCAGTACTTC.

This chain joins TRBV14 and TRBJ2-3, with 12 bases aligning to TRBD2. The CDR3 covers 15 residues. J lost 9 bases, V lost 4 bases, and 8 bases had no gene match. The V gene's germline CDR1 is SGHDN and CDR2 FVKESK. The CDR3 bases are TGTGCCAGCAGCCCTGGACTAGCGGGAAGTAACACGCAGTATTTT. This translates into CASSPGLAGSNTQYF.

The rearrangement uses TRBV7-6 and TRBJ2-3; TRBD1 agrees at 7 bases. V dropped 4 bases and J dropped 3; count of bases not matched to a gene: 10. Germline V CDR1 and CDR2: SGHVS, FNYEAQ. The CDR3 has 16 residues. The CDR3 loop reads CASSYLPGTATDTQYF. DNA of the CDR3: TGTGCCAGCAGCTACTTACCAGGGACAGCAACAGATACGCAGTATTTT.